This TCR beta chain was captured in a study of blood T cell repertoires in COVID-19. On the study more broadly: Sources were T cells, B-cell-depleted T cells, or PBMCs; the material itself was cDNA or gDNA.

A single count supports this clone. Trimming took 3 bases from V and 3 from J; bases not matched to a gene: 20. From germline, CDR1 is SGHDN and CDR2 FVKESK. This CDR3 contains 20 residues. Sequenced by immunoSEQ multiplex PCR; TCRdb stores in-frame clones only, minus some. The table shows around 160,000 clones, with around 90% occurring only once. The receptor was derived from a man between 18 and 29 years old with acute or convalescent COVID-19. The rearrangement joins TRBV14 to TRBJ2-1, with TRBD1 matching over 7 bases. The material sequenced was peripheral blood. The CDR3 sequence is CASSHIATGQKPNNYNEQFF. The CDR3 region has the DNA TGTGCCAGCAGCCACATAGCGACAGGGCAAAAACCTAATAACTACAATGAGCAGTTCTTC.